These 32 T cell receptor beta chains came from one sample sequenced in a study of shared clonotypes between healthy human individuals. Clones were read by immunoSEQ multiplex PCR, and TCRdb kept only the in-frame ones, dropping some. The profile shows hundreds of thousands of clones, 92% of them singletons. Naive CD8 cells were CD45RO-negative, positively selected for CCR7, excluding terminally differentiated effector memory CD45RA+ cells. Sequenced: naive CD8+ T cells sorted from blood. These receptors all stem from a man between 25 and 39 years old in good health.

This rearrangement joins TRBV18 to TRBJ2-1; unclear D gene. Germline CDR1 reads KGHSH; CDR2 reads LQKENI. The CDR3 has 12 residues. Trimming took off 3 bases at V and 2 bases at J, with 2 bases between the two ends. The CDR3 loop reads CASSPPYNEQFF. The CDR3 coding sequence is TGTGCCAGCTCACCCCCCTACAATGAGCAGTTCTTC.

CDR3 nucleotide sequence: TGTGCCAGCAGTGAAAAAAAGTACGGGACTAGCGAGCAAGAGACCCAGTACTTC. Protein: CASSEKKYGTSEQETQYF. V and J are TRBV6-1 and TRBJ2-5; 10 nucleotides match TRBD2. Unmatched junction bases numbered 11, after V lost 2 bases and J lost 2 bases. Germline CDR1 is MNHNS and CDR2 is SASEGT. The CDR3 is 18 residues long.

The CDR3 reads CASSNPGDLRSSYNEQFF. DNA for the CDR3: TGTGCCAGCAGCAACCCGGGGGACTTACGCAGCTCCTACAATGAGCAGTTCTTC. The genes are TRBV28 and TRBJ2-1, with D perhaps matching TRBD2 (6 bases). The germline V gene encodes CDR1 MDHEN and CDR2 SYDVKM. The CDR3 has 18 residues. V lost 6 bases, J lost 0 bases, and 21 bases lay in between.

The table lists this clone with a count of one. The rearrangement links TRBV7-8 to TRBJ2-7, with 7 positions matching TRBD1. The V gene end was trimmed by 2 bases and the J gene end by 4 bases; junction bases not matched to a gene: 11. From germline, CDR1 is SGHVS and CDR2 FQNEAQ. This CDR3 is 16 amino acids long. CDR3 region: CASSLLNRGRGYEQYF. CDR3 DNA: TGTGCCAGCAGCTTATTGAACAGGGGTAGGGGATACGAGCAGTACTTC.

Worth noting for this clone: Other DNA sequences in this sample translate to the same CDR3. The rearrangement joins TRBV5-5 to TRBJ2-7; D remains unclear. Germline assignment: CDR1 SGHKS and CDR2 YYEKEE (reference sequence). The V end was cut by 1 base, the J end by 3 bases, with 5 bases between. This CDR3 has 12 residues. In DNA, the CDR3 is TGTGCCAGCAGCTTGACCGACTACGAGCAGTACTTC. Translating it yields CASSLTDYEQYF.

CDR3: CASSEYHNSPLHF. The CDR3 DNA reads as TGTGCCAGCAGTGAATATCACAATTCACCCCTCCACTTT. The chain uses TRBV25-1 and TRBJ1-6; D remains unclear. In germline, CDR1 is MGHDK, CDR2 SYGVNS. The CDR3 has 13 amino acids. V was clipped by 0 bases and J by 7 bases, with 4 bases between them.

The J gene is TRBJ2-7, the V gene TRBV7-9; the match to TRBD2 covers 10 bases. CDR3 length: 18 amino acids. Unmatched junction bases numbered 14, after V lost 5 bases and J lost 1 base. Germline CDR1 SEHNR, CDR2 FQNEAQ (reference sequence). For the CDR3, the DNA is TGTGCCAGCAGCGGCGACCGCAACCTAGCGGGAGTGTCCTACGAGCAGTACTTC. It translates to CASSGDRNLAGVSYEQYF. Complete variable domain (other parts from reference TRBV7-9 and TRBJ2-7): DTGVSQNPRHKITKRGQNVTFRCDPISEHNRLYWYRQTLGQGPEFLTYFQNEAQLEKSRLLSDRFSAERPKGSFSTLEIQRTEQGDSAMYLCASSGDRNLAGVSYEQYFGPGTRLTVT.

This chain connects TRBV28 to TRBJ2-3, with TRBD2 matching over 7 bases. CDR3 size: 16 residues. CDR1 is MDHEN, CDR2 SYDVKM, per germline. Trimming took 2 bases from V and 6 from J; bases not matched to a gene: 11. The CDR3, as DNA: TGTGCCAGCAGTTTAGGGGCTAGCGGTGCACTTGATACGCAGTATTTT. Encoded protein: CASSLGASGALDTQYF.

This sequence joins TRBV14 and TRBJ1-2; D is undetermined. The CDR3 extends over 15 amino acids. Per the germline V gene, CDR1 is SGHDN and CDR2 is FVKESK. V lost 1 base to trimming and J lost 8 bases, with 17 bases between them. The CDR3: CASSQGGGLRGGYTF. The DNA for the CDR3 is TGTGCCAGCAGCCAAGGGGGAGGCCTTCGAGGGGGCTACACCTTC.

The chain recombines TRBV27 with TRBJ1-5; 7 nucleotides align to TRBD1. Germline V gene sequence: CDR1 MNHEY, CDR2 SMNVEV (reference sequence). The CDR3 length is 14 residues. Losses at the gene ends were 1 base for V and 5 bases for J; bases not matched to a gene: 2. The CDR3 DNA reads TGTGCCAGCAGTTTATTCAGGGGGTATCAGCCCCAGCATTTT. This gives the protein CASSLFRGYQPQHF.

V usage is TRBV27 and J usage is TRBJ2-1, with 15 bases fitting TRBD2. CDR3 size: 19 residues. V dropped 4 bases and J dropped 6; count of bases not matched to a gene: 13. Germline CDR1 MNHEY, CDR2 SMNVEV (reference sequence). As DNA, the CDR3 is TGTGCCAGCAGTTCCAGGACTAGCGGGAGGGGTTGGGGGCCCAATGAGCAGTTCTTC. Translated, it gives CASSSRTSGRGWGPNEQFF.

This rearrangement joins TRBV28 to TRBJ1-1; D is perhaps TRBD1 (5 bases). The ends were cut back, 1 base at V and 0 bases at J, with 9 bases in the middle. The CDR3 consists of 15 residues. Germline V gives CDR1 MDHEN, CDR2 SYDVKM. The CDR3, as DNA: TGTGCCAGCAGTTTATATCAGGGTTTGAACACTGAAGCTTTCTTT. It translates to CASSLYQGLNTEAFF.

This chain joins TRBV7-8 and TRBJ2-5, with D possibly being TRBD1 (6 bases). The V end was cut by 4 bases, the J end by 5 bases, with 14 bases between. This CDR3 region has 14 residues. Germline-derived CDR1 and CDR2 are SGHVS and FQNEAQ. The CDR3 nucleotides are TGTGCCAGCAGCTCACAGGGTCTTGGGGAGACCCAGTACTTC. Its translation: CASSSQGLGETQYF.

CDR3 nucleotide sequence: TGTGCCAGCAGCTTGCCGGGGGGCTATGGCTACACCTTC. Its protein is CASSLPGGYGYTF. This chain joins TRBV7-9 and TRBJ1-2; D possibly corresponds to TRBD1 (5 bases). Trimming removed 3 bases at V and 4 bases at J, with 9 bases between. Germline values: CDR1 SEHNR, CDR2 FQNEAQ (reference sequence). The CDR3 sequence is 13 residues long.

The genes are TRBV7-8 and TRBJ1-1; TRBD1 might be the D (5 bases). This CDR3 region has 15 residues. Trimming took off 1 base at V and 1 base at J, with 10 bases between the two ends. The V gene's germline CDR1 is SGHVS and CDR2 FQNEAQ. The CDR3 DNA reads TGTGCCAGCAGCTTAGTACAGGATGGGAACACTGAAGCTTTCTTT. Its protein product is CASSLVQDGNTEAFF. The complete variable domain, with remaining parts taken from reference TRBV7-8 and TRBJ1-1, reads GAGVSQSPRYKVAKRGQDVALRCDPISGHVSLFWYQQALGQGPEFLTYFQNEAQLDKSGLPSDRFFAERPEGSVSTLKIQRTQQEDSAVYLCASSLVQDGNTEAFFGQGTRLTVV.

The chain carries TRBV11-2 and TRBJ2-3; D not resolved. Trimming stripped 0 bases from V and 0 bases from J, with 16 bases between. The CDR3 runs 18 residues. Germline V lookup: CDR1 SGHAT, CDR2 FQNNGV. The CDR3 bases are TGTGCCAGCAGCTTAGAAGTTAGGGCTCCTATCAGCACAGATACGCAGTATTTT. This gives the protein CASSLEVRAPISTDTQYF.

The chain carries TRBV27 and TRBJ2-7; no clear D. This CDR3 has 16 residues. Deletions cut 0 bases from V and 0 bases from J, with 12 bases between. Per the germline V gene, CDR1 is MNHEY and CDR2 is SMNVEV (reference sequence). As DNA, the CDR3 is TGTGCCAGCAGTTTATCCCTCCTAAGTGTCTCCTACGAGCAGTACTTC. It specifies CASSLSLLSVSYEQYF.

About this clone: One end of the junction is discordant with germline, which a read error may explain. This chain connects TRBV28 to TRBJ2-3, with D uncertain. The CDR3 totals 10 residues. Per the germline V gene, CDR1 is MDHEN and CDR2 is SYDVKM. DNA for the CDR3: TGTGCCAGCAAAGGGAAGTTGATCGATTTT. Amino acid sequence: CASKGKLIDF.

CDR3 nucleotide sequence: TGCAGCGCAGAAGACAGACCGGGGGAGCAGTACTTC. Its translation is CSAEDRPGEQYF. V gene TRBV29-1 combines with J gene TRBJ2-7, with D perhaps matching TRBD1 or TRBD2 (5 bases each). CDR3 size: 12 residues. Germline CDR1 SQVTM, CDR2 ANQGSEA. V was pared by 7 bases and J by 7 bases, with 17 bases between.

CDR3: CAWSAGVPDEQYF. CDR3 DNA: TGTGCCTGGAGTGCAGGGGTTCCTGACGAGCAGTACTTC. The rearrangement uses TRBV30 and TRBJ2-7; D may be TRBD1 (6 bases). Germline V CDR1 and CDR2: GTSNPN, SVGIG (reference sequence). This CDR3 has 13 residues. The germline V and J ends were trimmed by 1 base and 5 bases, with 12 bases remaining between them.

The chain carries TRBV4-1 and TRBJ2-3; TRBD2 is a possible D gene (6 bases). Deletions cut 4 bases from V and 5 bases from J, with 13 bases between. The CDR3 is 14 residues long. Germline V lookup: CDR1 MGHRA, CDR2 YSYEKL. Here the CDR3 reads CASSPEEEGDTQYF. CDR3 coding DNA: TGCGCCAGCAGCCCCGAGGAGGAGGGAGATACGCAGTATTTT.

Note on this clone: Other DNA sequences of this sample code for an identical CDR3. This chain joins TRBV29-1 and TRBJ2-5; 11 nucleotides line up with TRBD2. The J segment lost 5 bases and the V segment lost 2 bases, leaving 4 bases of the junction unmatched. The CDR3 is 14 amino acids. Germline V gene sequence: CDR1 SQVTM, CDR2 ANQGSEA. In DNA, the CDR3 is TGCAGCGTTGAACTAGCGGGAGGTGGGGAGACCCAGTACTTC. Amino acids: CSVELAGGGETQYF.

This chain links TRBV5-1 with TRBJ2-3; D unresolved. The CDR3 has 11 residues. Germline V gene sequence: CDR1 SGHRS, CDR2 YFSETQ. V lost 8 bases, J lost 10 bases, and 14 bases lay in between. The CDR3 is CASEYREAQYF. The DNA of the CDR3 is TGCGCCAGTGAGTATAGGGAAGCGCAGTATTTT.

The J gene is TRBJ1-5, the V gene TRBV7-9; perhaps TRBD1 as D (5 bases). Trimming cost V 5 bases and J 2 bases, with 10 bases left between them. From germline, CDR1 is SEHNR and CDR2 FQNEAQ (reference sequence). The CDR3 has 14 residues. The CDR3 region has the DNA TGTGCCAGCAGCGGGGACGAGGGCAATCAGCCCCAGCATTTT. Its translation: CASSGDEGNQPQHF. Complete variable domain (other parts from reference TRBV7-9 and TRBJ1-5): DTGVSQNPRHKITKRGQNVTFRCDPISEHNRLYWYRQTLGQGPEFLTYFQNEAQLEKSRLLSDRFSAERPKGSFSTLEIQRTEQGDSAMYLCASSGDEGNQPQHFGDGTRLSIL.

CDR3 residues: CASSSPGGRGSGNEQFF. In DNA form, the CDR3 reads TGTGCCAGCAGCTCCCCAGGGGGCAGGGGGAGTGGGAATGAGCAGTTCTTC. This chain links TRBV7-8 with TRBJ2-1; 8 positions match TRBD1. This CDR3 contains 17 residues. V shed 4 bases and J 7 bases; nucleotides not matched to a gene: 15. Germline CDR1 SGHVS, CDR2 FQNEAQ.

J is TRBJ2-7 and V is TRBV27; TRBD2 matches at 8 bases. This CDR3 has 14 amino acids. V was clipped by 6 bases and J by 5 bases; unmatched bases: 9. Germline V gene lookup returns CDR1 MNHEY and CDR2 SMNVEV (reference sequence). The CDR3 here is CASRPGLVSHEQYF. The CDR3 region has the DNA TGTGCCAGCAGACCGGGACTAGTTTCCCACGAGCAGTACTTC.

This clone was recorded a few times. The V and J genes are TRBV19 and TRBJ2-1; D tentatively fits TRBD1 or TRBD2 (5 bases each). CDR1 LNHDA and CDR2 SQIVND come from the germline V gene (reference sequence). V gave up 6 bases and J gave up 9 bases, with 18 bases separating them. The CDR3 totals 14 residues. The CDR3 nucleotides are TGTGCCAGTAGAGGGACGGCTGGAAGGGGTGAGCAGTTCTTC. Protein product: CASRGTAGRGEQFF.

The rearrangement links TRBV7-3 to TRBJ2-1, with TRBD2 matching 9 bases. The CDR3 has 15 amino acids. Per the germline V gene, CDR1 is SGHTA and CDR2 is FQGTGA. V gave up 5 bases and J gave up 4 bases; unmatched junction bases: 6. The CDR3, as DNA: TGTGCCAGCAGCATAGGGACTAGCCCTTACAATGAGCAGTTCTTC. It encodes CASSIGTSPYNEQFF.

V is TRBV7-6 and J is TRBJ2-1; tentatively, D is TRBD2 (6 bases). This CDR3 has 16 amino acids. The germline V gene has CDR1 SGHVS and CDR2 FNYEAQ. V was shortened by 4 bases and J by 6 bases, with 19 bases between the two germline ends. CDR3 loop: CASSSRMTSIGNEQFF. CDR3 sequence (DNA): TGTGCCAGCAGCTCCCGTATGACTAGTATAGGCAATGAGCAGTTCTTC.

This chain joins TRBV10-1 and TRBJ2-7; 11 positions agree with TRBD1. This CDR3 is 15 amino acids long. The germline V gene encodes CDR1 WNHNN and CDR2 SYGVQD (reference sequence). V shed 0 bases and J 5 bases; nucleotides not matched to a gene: 3. The CDR3 is CASSESGQGVDEQYF. CDR3 coding DNA: TGCGCCAGCAGTGAGTCGGGACAGGGGGTCGACGAGCAGTACTTC.

The chain links TRBV27 to TRBJ1-1, with a tentative D call TRBD1 (5 bases). Trimming pared 6 bases from V and 1 base from J, leaving 18 bases between. There are 16 residues in the CDR3. The germline V gene has CDR1 MNHEY and CDR2 SMNVEV (reference sequence). Here the CDR3 reads CASRLYIGAGNTEAFF. CDR3 in DNA: TGTGCCAGCAGGCTGTATATTGGGGCGGGGAACACTGAAGCTTTCTTT.

This clone appeared a few times. The genes are TRBV15 and TRBJ2-1; 8 positions agree with TRBD2. V shed 5 bases and J 9 bases; nucleotides not matched to a gene: 15. The CDR3 has 16 amino acids. Germline CDR1 and CDR2: LNHNV and YYDKDF (reference sequence). CDR3 DNA: TGTGCCACCAGCGGGGGAGACCCGGGAGGGCCCGGTGAGCAGTTCTTC. This sequence encodes CATSGGDPGGPGEQFF.